This T cell receptor beta chain came from a study of shared T cell receptors in the human thymus. The protocol was immunoSEQ multiplex PCR, while the TCRdb copy is restricted to in-frame clones and leaves out a portion. The table records hundreds of thousands of clones, over 75% of them present only once. These records were also assigned to another study, of human thymus T cells. Per that paper: Infants served as donors; they were healthy and Finnish and were having corrective surgery for congenital heart defects. Resections removed during corrective heart surgery provided the thymus tissue used. Unrelated individuals were reported by related research to share highly overlapping thymic repertoires.

This clonotype was obtained from a boy younger than two with a congenital heart defect. Sequencing was done on a sample of thymocytes.

The CDR3 loop reads CASSGDRGRLYERYF. Written as DNA, the CDR3 is TGTGCCAGCAGCGGGGACAGGGGGCGGCTCTACGAGCGGTACTTC. The chain links TRBV21-1 to TRBJ2-7; the table's D call, TRBD1, has no DNA check behind it. TRBV21-1 is shown as a pseudogene. This CDR3 spans 15 amino acids.